Below, 2 T cell receptor beta chains from the same sample are listed, as sequenced in a study of kidney transplant recipient with SARS-CoV-2 infection. TCRdb re-derived calls from the reads in MiXCR, one entry per CDR3 protein. The table shows approximately 240,000 distinct CDR3 sequences, with more than 25% occurring only once. Sequences were derived from a blood sample, sampled at baseline and on day 111 from a kidney transplant recipient. These receptors were taken from a male patient between 25 and 39 years old who had COVID-19 and was a kidney transplant recipient. Some of the T cells may derive from the graft donor.

Concerning this clonotype itself: This may be a read error, as it is one base from a much larger clone. The chain combines TRBV9 with TRBJ2-7; D may be TRBD1 (6 bases). This CDR3 has 14 amino acids. Germline V gene lookup returns CDR1 SGDLS and CDR2 YYNGEE. The CDR3 DNA follows: TGTGCCAGCAGCGTAGATCAGGGGAGCAACGAGCGGTACTTC. Its translation: CASSVDQGSNERYF. Together with reference TRBV9 and TRBJ2-7, the CDR3 gives the full variable domain: DSGVTQTPKHLITATGQRVTLRCSPRSGDLSVYWYQQSLDQGLQFLIQYYNGEERAKGNILERFSAQQFPDLHSELNLSSLELGDSALYFCASSVDQGSNERYFGPGTRLTVT.

Notes on this clonotype: A single base separates this from a much larger clone, so it may be a read error. V gene TRBV11-3 combines with J gene TRBJ2-1, with D unresolved. The DNA end favors TRBJ2-3, so the J call may be wrong. The CDR3 loop spans 14 amino acids. Germline loops: CDR1 SGHNT, CDR2 YENEEA. CDR3 sequence: CASSLGHLTDMQYF. CDR3 nucleotides: TGTGCCAGCAGCTTAGGACACCTCACAGATATGCAGTATTTT.